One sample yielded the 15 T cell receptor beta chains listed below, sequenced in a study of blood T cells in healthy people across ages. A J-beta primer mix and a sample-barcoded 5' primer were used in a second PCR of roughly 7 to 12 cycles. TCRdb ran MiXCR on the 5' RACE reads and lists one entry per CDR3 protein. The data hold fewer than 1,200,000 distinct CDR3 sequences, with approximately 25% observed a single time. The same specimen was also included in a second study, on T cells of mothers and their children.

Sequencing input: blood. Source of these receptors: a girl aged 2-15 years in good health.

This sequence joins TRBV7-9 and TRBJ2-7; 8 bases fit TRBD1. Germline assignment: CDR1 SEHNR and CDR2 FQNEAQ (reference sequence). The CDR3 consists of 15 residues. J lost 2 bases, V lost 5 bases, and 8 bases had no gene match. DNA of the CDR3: TGTGCCAGCAGCGCACAGGGACAGGATACCTACGAGCAGTACTTC. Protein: CASSAQGQDTYEQYF.

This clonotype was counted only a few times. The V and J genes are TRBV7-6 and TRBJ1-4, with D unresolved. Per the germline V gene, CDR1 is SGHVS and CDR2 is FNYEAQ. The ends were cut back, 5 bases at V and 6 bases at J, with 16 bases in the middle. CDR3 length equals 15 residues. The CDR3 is CASSHPIGVDEKLFF. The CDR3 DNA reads TGTGCCAGCAGCCACCCAATTGGGGTGGATGAAAAACTGTTTTTT.

CDR3 sequence: CASSLRSPRVTQYF. CDR3 nucleotides: TGTGCCAGCAGCTTGCGGAGTCCCCGAGTGACCCAGTACTTC. The chain couples TRBV7-8 to TRBJ2-5; D is unresolved. Germline V gene lookup returns CDR1 SGHVS and CDR2 FQNEAQ. The germline V and J ends were trimmed by 3 bases and 7 bases, with 15 bases remaining between them. The CDR3 runs 14 residues.

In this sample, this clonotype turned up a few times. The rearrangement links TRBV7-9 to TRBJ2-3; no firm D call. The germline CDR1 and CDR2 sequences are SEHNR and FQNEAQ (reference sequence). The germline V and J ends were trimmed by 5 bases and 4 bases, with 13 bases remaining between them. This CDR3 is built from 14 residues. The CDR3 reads CASSKPNPADTQYF. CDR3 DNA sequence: TGTGCCAGCAGCAAACCTAATCCGGCAGATACGCAGTATTTT.

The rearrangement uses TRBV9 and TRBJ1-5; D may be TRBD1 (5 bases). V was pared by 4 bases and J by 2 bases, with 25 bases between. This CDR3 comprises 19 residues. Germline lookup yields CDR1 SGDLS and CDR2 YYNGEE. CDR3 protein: CASSPGEGRGAGGNQPQHF. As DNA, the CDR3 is TGTGCCAGCAGCCCCGGGGAGGGGCGCGGGGCGGGTGGCAATCAGCCCCAGCATTTT.

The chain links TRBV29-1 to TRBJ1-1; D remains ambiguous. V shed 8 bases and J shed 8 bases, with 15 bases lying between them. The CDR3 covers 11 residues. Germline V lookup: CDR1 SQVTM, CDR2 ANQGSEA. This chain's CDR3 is CSSSGGPEAFF. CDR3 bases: TGCAGCTCTTCTGGCGGTCCCGAAGCTTTCTTT.

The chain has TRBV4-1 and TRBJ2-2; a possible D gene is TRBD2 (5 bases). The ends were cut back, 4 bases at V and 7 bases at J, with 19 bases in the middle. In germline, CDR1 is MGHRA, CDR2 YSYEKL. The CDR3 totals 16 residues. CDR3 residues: CASSPRGLFHSGELFF. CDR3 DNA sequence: TGCGCCAGCAGCCCAAGAGGGCTGTTTCATAGCGGGGAGCTGTTTTTT.

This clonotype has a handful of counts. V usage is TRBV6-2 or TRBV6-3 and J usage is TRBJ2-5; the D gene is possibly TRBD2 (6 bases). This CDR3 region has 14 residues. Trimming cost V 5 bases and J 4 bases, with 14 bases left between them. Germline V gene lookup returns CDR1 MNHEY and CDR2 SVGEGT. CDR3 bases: TGTGCCAGCAGTACCAGGAGGGACGGAGAGACCCAGTACTTC. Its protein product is CASSTRRDGETQYF.

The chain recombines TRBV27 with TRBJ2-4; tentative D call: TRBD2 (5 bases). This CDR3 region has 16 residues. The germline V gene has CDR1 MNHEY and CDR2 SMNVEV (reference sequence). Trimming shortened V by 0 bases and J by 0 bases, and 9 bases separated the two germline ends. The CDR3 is CASSLSVGLAKNIQYF. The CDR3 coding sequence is TGTGCCAGCAGTTTATCGGTCGGACTAGCCAAAAACATTCAGTACTTC.

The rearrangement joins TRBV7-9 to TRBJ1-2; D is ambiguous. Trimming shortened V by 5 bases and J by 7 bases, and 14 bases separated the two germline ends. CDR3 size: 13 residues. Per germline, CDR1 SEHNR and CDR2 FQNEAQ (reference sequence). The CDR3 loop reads CASSPPGPAGYTF. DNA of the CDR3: TGTGCCAGCAGCCCGCCTGGCCCGGCTGGCTACACCTTC.

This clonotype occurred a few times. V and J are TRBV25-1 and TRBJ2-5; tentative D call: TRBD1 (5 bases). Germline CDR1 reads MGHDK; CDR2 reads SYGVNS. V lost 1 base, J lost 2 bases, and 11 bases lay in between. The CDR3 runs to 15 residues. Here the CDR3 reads CASSEWGVLQETQYF. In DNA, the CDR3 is TGTGCCAGCAGTGAATGGGGCGTTCTACAAGAGACCCAGTACTTC.

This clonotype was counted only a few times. In DNA form, the CDR3 reads TGTGCCAGCTCAGCGGGACTAGTCAGCGAGCAGTACTTC. Its translation is CASSAGLVSEQYF. The chain links TRBV12-3 or TRBV12-4 to TRBJ2-5, with 8 bases aligning to TRBD2. The better agreement between TRBJ2-7 and the DNA end casts doubt on the J call. This CDR3 region has 13 residues.

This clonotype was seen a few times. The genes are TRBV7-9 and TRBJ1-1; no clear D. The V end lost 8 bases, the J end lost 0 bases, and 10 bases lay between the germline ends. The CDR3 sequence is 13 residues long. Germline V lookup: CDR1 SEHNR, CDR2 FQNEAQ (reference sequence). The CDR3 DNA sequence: TGTGCCAGCGCACAGTCCATGAACACTGAAGCTTTCTTT. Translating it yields CASAQSMNTEAFF.

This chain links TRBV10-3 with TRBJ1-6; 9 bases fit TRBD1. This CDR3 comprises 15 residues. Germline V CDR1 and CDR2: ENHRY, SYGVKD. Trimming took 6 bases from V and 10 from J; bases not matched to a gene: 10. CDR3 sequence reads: CAIRQGTGSQSPLHF. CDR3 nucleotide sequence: TGTGCCATCAGACAGGGGACAGGGTCCCAGTCACCCCTCCACTTT.

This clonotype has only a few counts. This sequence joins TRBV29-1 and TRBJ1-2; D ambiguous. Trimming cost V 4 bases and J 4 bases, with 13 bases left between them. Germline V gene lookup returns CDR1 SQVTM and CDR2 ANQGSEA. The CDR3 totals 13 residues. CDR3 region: CSVGDTPVYGYTF. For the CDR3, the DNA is TGCAGCGTTGGTGATACCCCGGTCTATGGCTACACCTTC.